These 20 T cell receptor beta chains share one sample of origin, sequenced in a study of T-cell memory formation after mild COVID-19. From the 5' RACE reads, TCRdb called clonotypes with MiXCR, one entry per CDR3 protein. The profile shows under 700,000 distinct CDR3 sequences, roughly 20% of them singletons. Source material: PBMCs or a T cell subset sorted from them (not recorded which). These receptor sequences come from an adult woman who had mild COVID-19 (a few samples of this study predate the infection). Cell type and time point are not known.

DNA for the CDR3: TGTGCCAGTAGTATAGACGTAAGCTCCTACAATGAGCAGTTCTTC. Translating gives CASSIDVSSYNEQFF. The rearrangement joins TRBV19 to TRBJ2-1; D gene ambiguous. The CDR3 runs to 15 residues. Trimming took 0 bases from V and 0 from J, leaving 6 bases between them. Germline V gene sequence: CDR1 LNHDA, CDR2 SQIVND (reference sequence).

The chain joins TRBV29-1 to TRBJ2-4, with 12 nucleotides matching TRBD2. V shed 6 bases, J shed 7 bases, and the junction held 1 base outside the gene matches. Germline CDR1 is SQVTM and CDR2 is ANQGSEA. The CDR3 loop spans 12 amino acids. The CDR3 DNA is TGCAGCGTCGGGACTAGCGGGAACATTCAGTACTTC. This translates into CSVGTSGNIQYF.

This clonotype was seen more than once but under ten times. The chain has TRBV7-9 and TRBJ2-7; 10 bases are shared with TRBD2. Germline-derived CDR1 and CDR2 are SEHNR and FQNEAQ (reference sequence). V trimming: 5 bases; J trimming: 6 bases; junction bases outside the gene matches: 10. The CDR3 extends over 15 amino acids. CDR3 bases: TGTGCCAGCAGCCCTGCTAGCGGGAGAATTCGCGAGCAGTACTTC. Protein product: CASSPASGRIREQYF.

This clonotype was counted a few times. The rearrangement uses TRBV24-1 and TRBJ2-7, with D perhaps matching TRBD1 (5 bases). This CDR3 is built from 13 residues. Germline lookup yields CDR1 KGHDR and CDR2 SFDVKD. Trimming pared 3 bases from V and 0 bases from J, leaving 5 bases between. The CDR3 region is CATSDGASYEQYF. CDR3 DNA sequence: TGTGCCACCAGTGATGGGGCCTCCTACGAGCAGTACTTC.

The chain has TRBV12-3 or TRBV12-4 and TRBJ1-1; D not resolved. V dropped 4 bases and J dropped 0 bases, with 9 bases sitting between them. There are 14 residues in the CDR3. CDR3 sequence reads: CASSSTPLNTEAFF. CDR3 coding DNA: TGTGCCAGCAGTTCGACACCCCTGAACACTGAAGCTTTCTTT.

The V gene is TRBV12-3 or TRBV12-4, the J gene TRBJ2-7; tentative D call: TRBD1 (8 bases). V was cut by 5 bases and J by 5 bases, with 19 bases left in between. The CDR3 spans 15 residues. CDR3 loop: CASSHQGASGDEQYF. In DNA form, the CDR3 reads TGTGCCAGCAGTCACCAGGGGGCTAGCGGTGACGAGCAGTACTTC.

The genes are TRBV12-3 or TRBV12-4 and TRBJ1-1; 9 bases align to TRBD1. The CDR3 is 15 residues long. Trimming at V came to 3 bases and at J to 6 bases, leaving 8 bases not matched to a gene. The CDR3 loop is CASSFGDRVFPEAFF. The CDR3 region has the DNA TGTGCCAGCAGTTTCGGGGACAGGGTCTTCCCTGAAGCTTTCTTT.

This clonotype turned up a few times. The V gene is TRBV11-2, the J gene TRBJ2-3; the match to TRBD1 covers 7 bases. V dropped 7 bases and J dropped 5; count of bases not matched to a gene: 15. Germline assignment: CDR1 SGHAT and CDR2 FQNNGV. The CDR3 contains 16 residues. The CDR3 protein is CASKAVKGARLDTQYF. Here the CDR3 DNA reads TGTGCCAGCAAGGCTGTAAAGGGGGCGCGATTAGATACGCAGTATTTT.

The chain recombines TRBV25-1 with TRBJ2-7; D unresolved. Trimming took off 4 bases at V and 0 bases at J, with 7 bases between the two ends. Germline V gene lookup returns CDR1 MGHDK and CDR2 SYGVNS. CDR3 length equals 13 residues. Written as DNA, the CDR3 is TGTGCCAGCAGTGTCACAGCCTCCTACGAGCAGTACTTC. Protein product: CASSVTASYEQYF.

The chain combines TRBV5-1 with TRBJ1-1; 7 bases line up with TRBD1. J was trimmed by 12 bases and V by 0 bases; bases with no gene match: 5. Germline assignment: CDR1 SGHRS and CDR2 YFSETQ. The length of the CDR3 is 12 residues. CDR3 amino acids: CASSLDRGGTFF. The CDR3, as DNA: TGCGCCAGCAGCTTGGACAGGGGAGGAACTTTCTTT.

V usage is TRBV10-3 and J usage is TRBJ1-5; D is perhaps TRBD1 (5 bases). V was pared by 0 bases and J by 6 bases, with 21 bases between. Germline V CDR1 and CDR2: ENHRY, SYGVKD. The CDR3 spans 18 residues. The CDR3 region is CAISESKSAGRLGQPQHF. The CDR3 bases are TGTGCCATCAGTGAGTCGAAGTCGGCAGGGAGGCTGGGTCAGCCCCAGCATTTT.

Here the CDR3 DNA reads TGTGCCAGCAGCGTAGCTCAAGTCGGGAACACTGAAGCTTTCTTT. Protein: CASSVAQVGNTEAFF. The genes are TRBV9 and TRBJ1-1, with D unclear. The V gene lost 0 bases and the J gene lost 1 base, with 10 bases spanning the gap. Germline CDR1 and CDR2: SGDLS and YYNGEE. This CDR3 spans 15 amino acids.

This clonotype was seen repeatedly, ten times or more. The chain uses TRBV6-2 or TRBV6-3 and TRBJ2-2; 12 bases match TRBD2. Germline lookup yields CDR1 MNHEY and CDR2 SVGEGT. The CDR3 loop spans 15 amino acids. Unmatched junction bases numbered 2, after V lost 6 bases and J lost 3 bases. Written as DNA, the CDR3 is TGTGCCAGCAGACGACTAGCGGGAGACACCGGGGAGCTGTTTTTT. This gives the protein CASRRLAGDTGELFF.

This clonotype was picked up a small number of times. This chain links TRBV27 with TRBJ2-4, with unresolved D. This CDR3 region has 15 residues. Trimming cost V 4 bases and J 0 bases, with 10 bases left between them. The germline V gene has CDR1 MNHEY and CDR2 SMNVEV (reference sequence). The CDR3 region has the DNA TGTGCCAGCAGTTCACCCGGATCAGCCAAAAACATTCAGTACTTC. This translates into CASSSPGSAKNIQYF.

The chain couples TRBV20-1 to TRBJ2-3; 10 bases match TRBD2. The CDR3 totals 15 residues. CDR1 is DFQATT, CDR2 SNEGSKA, per germline (reference sequence). The V segment lost 3 bases and the J segment 5 bases; nucleotides outside the gene matches: 8. CDR3 coding DNA: TGCAGTGCTAGCCGTTTAGCGGGAGGATTAGATACGCAGTATTTT. Translation: CSASRLAGGLDTQYF.

J is TRBJ2-1 and V is TRBV9, with 13 bases that match TRBD2. Per the germline V gene, CDR1 is SGDLS and CDR2 is YYNGEE. The trim removed 3 bases at V and 4 bases at J, leaving 4 bases unmatched. CDR3 length: 16 amino acids. Here the CDR3 reads CASSAGLAGVYNEQFF. The CDR3 bases are TGTGCCAGCAGCGCTGGACTAGCGGGAGTATACAATGAGCAGTTCTTC. Looking up the rest from reference TRBV9 and TRBJ2-1 gives the full variable domain: DSGVTQTPKHLITATGQRVTLRCSPRSGDLSVYWYQQSLDQGLQFLIQYYNGEERAKGNILERFSAQQFPDLHSELNLSSLELGDSALYFCASSAGLAGVYNEQFFGPGTRLTVL.

The rearrangement joins TRBV7-6 to TRBJ2-7, with TRBD1 identical over 8 bases. CDR3 length: 15 amino acids. Germline assignment: CDR1 SGHVS and CDR2 FNYEAQ. The junction had 10 bases not matched to a gene; V was cut back by 5 bases and J by 4 bases. The CDR3 reads CASSPRGTGVYEQYF. The CDR3 coding sequence is TGTGCCAGCAGCCCCAGGGGGACAGGCGTTTACGAGCAGTACTTC.

This clonotype was observed a handful of times. V and J are TRBV6-5 and TRBJ1-2, with D possibly matching TRBD1 (6 bases). The CDR3 is made up of 13 amino acids. V was trimmed by 5 bases and J by 1 base, leaving 8 bases between them. Germline V gene sequence: CDR1 MNHEY, CDR2 SVGAGI. This CDR3 reads CASSEDSNYGYTF. CDR3 sequence (DNA): TGTGCCAGCAGTGAGGACAGTAACTATGGCTACACCTTC.

This chain connects TRBV20-1 to TRBJ2-7; maybe TRBD1 (5 bases). CDR1 is DFQATT and CDR2 is SNEGSKA in the germline V gene (reference sequence). This CDR3 is 11 amino acids long. The ends were cut back, 3 bases at V and 5 bases at J, with 8 bases in the middle. Here the CDR3 DNA reads TGCAGTGCTAGTGGCAGGGACGAGCAGTACTTC. The encoded protein is CSASGRDEQYF.

This clonotype was recorded once. The rearrangement links TRBV27 to TRBJ2-3; 15 bases map to TRBD2. V shed 2 bases, J shed 0 bases, and the junction held 3 bases outside the gene matches. CDR3 size: 18 residues. Per the germline V gene, CDR1 is MNHEY and CDR2 is SMNVEV (reference sequence). For the CDR3, the DNA is TGTGCCAGCAGTTTAAGGACTAGCGGGAGGGCTAGCACAGATACGCAGTATTTT. Its protein product is CASSLRTSGRASTDTQYF.